This T cell receptor (beta chain) emerged from a study of CD8 T cells in ankylosing spondylitis. A quantitative 5'-RACE method, one with molecular barcodes, was used to make TCR beta libraries. TCRdb itself ran the 5' RACE reads through MiXCR, one entry per CDR3 protein. The data show 200,000 or so distinct CDR3 sequences, 18% seen once. At least ten counts were recorded for this clonotype. This TCR was recovered from a male donor under 30 with ankylosing spondylitis or in good health (not recorded which). The sample taken for sequencing was blood, either unsorted or a sorted T cell fraction (not recorded which).

Here the CDR3 DNA reads TGTGCCAGCAGTTTGCTGACTAGCGGGGGACCCAATGAGCAGTTCTTC. It translates to CASSLLTSGGPNEQFF. This sequence joins TRBV28 and TRBJ2-1, with 12 positions matching TRBD2. Germline trimming cut 3 bases from V and 6 bases from J; bases unmatched to any gene: 6. CDR1 MDHEN and CDR2 SYDVKM come from the germline V gene. The CDR3 is made up of 16 amino acids.